Reported below is one TCR beta chain. The clone's antigen remains unknown. Base qualities were left out, and no much larger clone turns up one base away. The data derive from a study of T cells in Graves' hyperthyroidism and ophthalmopathy (dated by TCRdb to 2018 to 2020). About the investigation overall: Peripheral blood was sampled at the time of initial diagnosis, prior to any treatment. TCR V-J signatures able to tell the groups apart were searched for in a discovery cohort of 100 patients, of whom over 40 had Graves' ophthalmopathy and 57 had stable Graves' hyperthyroidism. Prospective prediction of ophthalmopathy was tested in an independent validation cohort consisting of 18 hyperthyroidism patients and about 17 patients who later progressed to ophthalmopathy. For training and testing, the 100 or so patients in the discovery cohort were randomly divided in a 7:3 ratio. In more than 5 Graves' hyperthyroidism patients, the study also compared T-cell repertoires from thyroid tissue with T-cell repertoires from blood. After blood sampling, hyperthyroidism patients were treated with methimazole at a starting dose of 30 mg daily, and ophthalmopathy patients were treated with high-dose intravenous methylprednisolone. TCR Vbeta CDR3 sequencing of 130 to 150 peripheral blood samples (roughly 41 ophthalmopathy, 75 to 80 hyperthyroidism and roughly 17 progressor patients) is reported in the paper.

Graves' hyperthyroidism was defined as stable when no progression to ophthalmopathy occurred over 18 months of follow-up. Hyperthyroidism patients were newly diagnosed, with disease duration under 2 months, and aged 18 to 65 years. Exclusion was applied to patients with uncontrolled infections, other autoimmune diseases, pregnancy or lactation. Clinical symptoms, serum thyroxine and TRAb, thyroid ultrasound, and orbital computed tomography formed the basis for the diagnoses. PBMCs were separated from 7.5 to 10 ml of fresh peripheral blood using Ficoll-Paque density gradient centrifugation. Trizol reagent was used to extract total RNA, and RNA quality was then checked on an Agilent 2100 Bioanalyzer. Study-wide findings and limitations: In cross-validation, a model built on a 13 V-J signature told ophthalmopathy apart from stable hyperthyroidism with 85% to 90% sensitivity and 81% to 82% specificity, and in testing the same model reached 80%/75%. Sample size was not statistically predetermined, and blinding of investigators to group allocation was not performed. Blood samples also contained most of the expanded thyroid clonotypes (frequency above 0.001), which suggests that blood repertoires may reflect thyroid immune responses. In validation, progression to ophthalmopathy was predicted by the model with 70.59% sensitivity and just over 72% specificity, a median of around 5.9 months before onset.

The TCR beta CDR3 regions were amplified from RNA transcripts. The TCR CDR3 was subjected to a first round of RT-PCR using the HTBI primer set and the Qiagen OneStep RT-PCR kit. Libraries were constructed in a second round of multiplex PCR, after which size selection and purification were carried out. The libraries were sequenced on an Illumina HiSeq2000 using paired-end 100 bp reads. The published analysis was carried out like this. SOAPnuke was used to process the raw data, removing reads that contained adapters or uncalled bases, had a mean Phred below 15, or lacked an exact match to the constant primer or identifier. High-quality paired reads were merged with COPE v1.2.5, and unique nucleotide sequences were defined as clonotypes. MiTCR v1.1 was used to align the clonotypes against IMGT TRBV, TRBD and TRBJ reference segments. The analysis included only V-J combinations with a frequency above 0.0001, which together covered 98% to 99.2% of the repertoires. A TCS score was defined as the ratio of F50 (clonal expansion) to E x V (chaos), with BLOSUM62-based TCRdist applied between CDR3 peptides within each V-J. Welch's t-statistics and random forest reduced fewer than 600 V-J features to 10 to 15, which were used in a naive Bayes classifier (R e1071). Clones were called with MiXCR by TCRdb after fastp trimmed the public reads at Q25, and only in-frame beta chains were retained. Records with the same CDR3 protein are collapsed into one entry carrying the most frequent genes and DNA. These V and J calls derive from TCRdb rather than the authors' analysis. The sample yields a few hundred thousand distinct CDR3 sequences; 14% were counted once. The ten biggest clones cover around 13% of the sample.

From the germline V gene (reference sequence), CDR1 is DFQATT and CDR2 is SNEGSKA. V is shortened by 5 bases, J by 10 bases, and the region joining them spans 13 bases. Its CDR3 holds 11 amino acids, cysteine through phenylalanine. Only CDR3 DNA is held: 33 bases, read in frame from base 1. Sequencing used blood. Recombination joined TRBV20-1 with TRBJ2-3; TRBD2 is a possible D gene, resting on 5 matching bases. The TCR sequence derives from a woman aged 35 to 49 with Graves' hyperthyroidism. CDR3 protein: CSALLGVAQYF. The DNA sequence follows: TGCAGTGCTCTCCTCGGGGTGGCGCAGTATTTT.